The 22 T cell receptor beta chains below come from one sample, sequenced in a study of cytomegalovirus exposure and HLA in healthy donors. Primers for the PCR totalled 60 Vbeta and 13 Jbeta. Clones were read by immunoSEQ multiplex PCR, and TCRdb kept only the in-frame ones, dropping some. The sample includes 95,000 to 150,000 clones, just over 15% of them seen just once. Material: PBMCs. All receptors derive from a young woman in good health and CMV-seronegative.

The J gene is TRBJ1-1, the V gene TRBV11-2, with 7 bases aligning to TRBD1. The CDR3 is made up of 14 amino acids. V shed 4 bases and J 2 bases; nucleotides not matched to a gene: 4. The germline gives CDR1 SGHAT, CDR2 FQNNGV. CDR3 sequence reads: CASSSDRFNTEAFF. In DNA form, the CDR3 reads TGTGCCAGCAGCTCGGACAGGTTCAACACTGAAGCTTTCTTT.

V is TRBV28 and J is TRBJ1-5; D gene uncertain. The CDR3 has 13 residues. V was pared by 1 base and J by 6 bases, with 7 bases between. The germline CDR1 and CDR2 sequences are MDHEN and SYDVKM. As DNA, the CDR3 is TGTGCCAGCAGTTTATCCCCCCGTCAGCCCCAGCATTTT. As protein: CASSLSPRQPQHF.

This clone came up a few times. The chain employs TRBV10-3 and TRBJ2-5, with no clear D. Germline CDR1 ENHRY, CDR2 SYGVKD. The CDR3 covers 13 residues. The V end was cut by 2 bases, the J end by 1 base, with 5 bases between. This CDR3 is CAISEGPQETQYF. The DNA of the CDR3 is TGTGCCATCAGTGAGGGGCCCCAAGAGACCCAGTACTTC.

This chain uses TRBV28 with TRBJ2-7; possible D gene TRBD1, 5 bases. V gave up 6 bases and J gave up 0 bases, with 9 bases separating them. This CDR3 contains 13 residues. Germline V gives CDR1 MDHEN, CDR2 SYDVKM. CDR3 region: CASRPRVSYEQYF. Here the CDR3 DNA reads TGTGCCAGCAGACCCAGGGTCTCCTACGAGCAGTACTTC.

The CDR3 DNA reads TGTGCCAGCAGCCCAGGGAGGTTACGCTCGAACACTGAAGCTTTCTTT. It encodes CASSPGRLRSNTEAFF. The chain recombines TRBV7-8 with TRBJ1-1, with D maybe TRBD1 (5 bases). Trimming shortened V by 5 bases and J by 1 base, and 17 bases separated the two germline ends. The germline V gene has CDR1 SGHVS and CDR2 FQNEAQ. The CDR3 is 16 residues long.

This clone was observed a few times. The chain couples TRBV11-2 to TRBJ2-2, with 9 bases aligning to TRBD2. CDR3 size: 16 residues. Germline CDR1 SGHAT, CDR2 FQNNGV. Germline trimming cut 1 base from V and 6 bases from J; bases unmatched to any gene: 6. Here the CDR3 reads CASSLVAGGPAGELFF. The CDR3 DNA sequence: TGTGCCAGCAGCTTAGTGGCGGGAGGGCCCGCCGGGGAGCTGTTTTTT.

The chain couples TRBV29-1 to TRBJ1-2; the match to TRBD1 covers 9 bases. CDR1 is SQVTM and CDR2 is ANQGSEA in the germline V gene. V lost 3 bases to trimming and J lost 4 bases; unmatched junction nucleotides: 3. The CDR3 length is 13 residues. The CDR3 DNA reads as TGCAGCGTTGAGGGACAGGGCCGCTATGGCTACACCTTC. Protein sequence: CSVEGQGRYGYTF.

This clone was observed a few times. CDR3 nucleotide sequence: TGTGCCAGCAGCTTGGGGACAGTCACGAACACTGAAGCTTTCTTT. As protein: CASSLGTVTNTEAFF. This rearrangement joins TRBV5-4 to TRBJ1-1; D may be TRBD1 (6 bases). V was pared by 0 bases and J by 1 base, with 10 bases between. The germline V gene has CDR1 SGHNT and CDR2 YYREEE (reference sequence). There are 15 residues in the CDR3.

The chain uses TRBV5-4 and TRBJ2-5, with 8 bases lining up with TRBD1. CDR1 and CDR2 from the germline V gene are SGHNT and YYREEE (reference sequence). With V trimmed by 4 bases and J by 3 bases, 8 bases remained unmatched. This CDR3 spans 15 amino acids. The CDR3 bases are TGTGCCAGCAGCCCCCGGGACAGGCCTAAAGAGACCCAGTACTTC. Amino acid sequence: CASSPRDRPKETQYF.

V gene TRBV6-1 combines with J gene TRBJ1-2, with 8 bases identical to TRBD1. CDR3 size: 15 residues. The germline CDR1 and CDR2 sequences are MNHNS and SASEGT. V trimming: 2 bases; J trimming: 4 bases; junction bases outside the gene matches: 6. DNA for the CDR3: TGTGCCAGCAGTGAAAGTAACAGGGGGGTCTATGGCTACACCTTC. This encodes CASSESNRGVYGYTF.

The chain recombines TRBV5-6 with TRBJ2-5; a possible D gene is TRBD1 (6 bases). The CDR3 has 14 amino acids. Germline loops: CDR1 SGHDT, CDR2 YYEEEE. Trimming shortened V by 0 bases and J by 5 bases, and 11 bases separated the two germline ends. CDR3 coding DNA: TGTGCCAGCAGCTTGGGAATAGGGGGTGAGACCCAGTACTTC. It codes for CASSLGIGGETQYF.

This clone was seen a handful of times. The CDR3 coding sequence is TGTGCCATCAGCGGGGCTAACTATGGCTACACCTTC. Protein sequence: CAISGANYGYTF. The chain employs TRBV10-3 and TRBJ1-2; no reliable D call. This CDR3 spans 12 amino acids. The V gene lost 6 bases and the J gene lost 0 bases, with 5 bases spanning the gap. Germline CDR1 ENHRY, CDR2 SYGVKD.

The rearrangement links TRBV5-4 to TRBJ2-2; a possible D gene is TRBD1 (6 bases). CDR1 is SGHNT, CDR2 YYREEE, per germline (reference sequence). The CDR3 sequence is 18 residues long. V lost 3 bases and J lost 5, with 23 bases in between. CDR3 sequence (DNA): TGTGCCAGCAGCTCGTCAGAAAGACAGGCGGCGAGGACCGGGGAGCTGTTTTTT. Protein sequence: CASSSSERQAARTGELFF.

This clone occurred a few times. The CDR3 reads CASRALGQGSYGYTF. The CDR3 region has the DNA TGTGCCAGCAGGGCCCTGGGACAGGGGAGCTATGGCTACACCTTC. This chain connects TRBV2 to TRBJ1-2; 10 bases fit TRBD1. This CDR3 is 15 amino acids long. V was clipped by 6 bases and J by 4 bases; unmatched bases: 8. CDR1 is SNHLY, CDR2 FYNNEI, per germline.

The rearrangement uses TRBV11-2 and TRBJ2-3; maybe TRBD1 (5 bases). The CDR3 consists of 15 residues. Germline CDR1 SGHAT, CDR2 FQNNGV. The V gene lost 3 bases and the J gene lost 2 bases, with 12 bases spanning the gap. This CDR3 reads CASSLGRVATDTQYF. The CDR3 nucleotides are TGTGCCAGCAGCTTGGGCAGGGTGGCCACAGATACGCAGTATTTT. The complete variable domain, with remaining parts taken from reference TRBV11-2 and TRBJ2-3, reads EAGVAQSPRYKIIEKRQSVAFWCNPISGHATLYWYQQILGQGPKLLIQFQNNGVVDDSQLPKDRFSAERLKGVDSTLKIQPAKLEDSAVYLCASSLGRVATDTQYFGPGTRLTVL.

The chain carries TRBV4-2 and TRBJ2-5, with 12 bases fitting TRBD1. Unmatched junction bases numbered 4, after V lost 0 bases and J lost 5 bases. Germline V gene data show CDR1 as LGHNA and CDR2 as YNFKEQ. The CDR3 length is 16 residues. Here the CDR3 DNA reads TGTGCCAGCAGCCAAGAAGAGGGACAGGGGGCGGAGACCCAGTACTTC. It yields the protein CASSQEEGQGAETQYF.

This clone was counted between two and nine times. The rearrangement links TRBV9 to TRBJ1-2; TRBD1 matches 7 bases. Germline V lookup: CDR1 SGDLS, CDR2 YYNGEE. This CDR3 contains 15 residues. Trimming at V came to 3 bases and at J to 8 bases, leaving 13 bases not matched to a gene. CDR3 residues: CASSADREHFWGYTF. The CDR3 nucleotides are TGTGCCAGCAGCGCCGACAGGGAGCATTTCTGGGGCTACACCTTC.

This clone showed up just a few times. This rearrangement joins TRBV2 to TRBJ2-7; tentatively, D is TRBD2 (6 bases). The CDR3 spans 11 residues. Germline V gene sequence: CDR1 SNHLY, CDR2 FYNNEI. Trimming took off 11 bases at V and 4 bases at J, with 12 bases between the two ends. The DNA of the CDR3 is TGTGCCGGCCGGGGGAGGTACGAGCAGTACTTC. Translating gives CAGRGRYEQYF.

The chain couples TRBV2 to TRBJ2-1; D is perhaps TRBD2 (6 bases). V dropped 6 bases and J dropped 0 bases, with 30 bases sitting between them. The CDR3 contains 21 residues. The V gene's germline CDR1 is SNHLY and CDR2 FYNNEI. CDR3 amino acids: CASRGVGDSPFIGSSYNEQFF. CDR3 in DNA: TGTGCCAGCAGGGGGGTTGGGGACTCCCCCTTTATTGGTAGCTCCTACAATGAGCAGTTCTTC.

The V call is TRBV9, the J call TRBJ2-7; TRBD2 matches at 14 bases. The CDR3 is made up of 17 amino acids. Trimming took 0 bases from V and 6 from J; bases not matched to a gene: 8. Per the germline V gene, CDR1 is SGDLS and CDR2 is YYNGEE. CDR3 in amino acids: CASSVGGGLAGEGEQYF. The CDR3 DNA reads TGTGCCAGCAGCGTAGGAGGGGGACTAGCGGGAGAAGGCGAGCAGTACTTC.

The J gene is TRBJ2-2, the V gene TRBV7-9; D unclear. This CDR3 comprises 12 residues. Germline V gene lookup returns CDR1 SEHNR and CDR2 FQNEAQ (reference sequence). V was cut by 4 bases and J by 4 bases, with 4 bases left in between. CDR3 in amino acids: CASSSGTGELFF. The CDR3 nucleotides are TGTGCCAGCAGCTCCGGCACCGGGGAGCTGTTTTTT. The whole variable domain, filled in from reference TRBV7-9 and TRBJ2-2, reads DTGVSQNPRHKITKRGQNVTFRCDPISEHNRLYWYRQTLGQGPEFLTYFQNEAQLEKSRLLSDRFSAERPKGSFSTLEIQRTEQGDSAMYLCASSSGTGELFFGEGSRLTVL.

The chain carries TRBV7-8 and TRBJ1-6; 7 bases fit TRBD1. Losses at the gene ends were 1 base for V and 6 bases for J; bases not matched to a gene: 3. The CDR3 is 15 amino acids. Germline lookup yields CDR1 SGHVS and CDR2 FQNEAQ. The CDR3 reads CASSLVGTVNSPLHF. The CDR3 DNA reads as TGTGCCAGCAGCTTAGTCGGGACAGTTAATTCACCCCTCCACTTT. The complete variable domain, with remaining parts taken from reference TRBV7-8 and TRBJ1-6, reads GAGVSQSPRYKVAKRGQDVALRCDPISGHVSLFWYQQALGQGPEFLTYFQNEAQLDKSGLPSDRFFAERPEGSVSTLKIQRTQQEDSAVYLCASSLVGTVNSPLHFGNGTRLTVT.